Below, 28 T cell receptor beta chains from the same sample are listed, as sequenced in a study of T cells in narcolepsy. The data were produced by immunoSEQ multiplex PCR, yet TCRdb's version contains in-frame clones alone and is incomplete. The sample has about 17,000 clones; around 77% are singletons. Specimen: CD45RA- memory CD8+ T cells from PBMCs. Receptors were obtained from a human donor with narcolepsy.

This clone was seen only once. V gene TRBV5-5 combines with J gene TRBJ1-1; D not resolved. Deletions cut 2 bases from V and 4 bases from J, with 6 bases between. The CDR3 spans 12 residues. Germline V gene data show CDR1 as SGHKS and CDR2 as YYEKEE (reference sequence). This CDR3 reads CASSLRLTEAFF. DNA of the CDR3: TGTGCCAGCAGCTTAAGGCTCACTGAAGCTTTCTTT.

This clone was observed a handful of times. This chain joins TRBV7-3 and TRBJ2-3; D perhaps matches TRBD2 (6 bases). CDR1 is SGHTA, CDR2 FQGTGA, per germline. The germline V and J ends were trimmed by 6 bases and 3 bases, with 16 bases remaining between them. The CDR3 contains 15 residues. Written as DNA, the CDR3 is TGTGCCAGCAGTCAATCCCCGGGAGTGACAGATACGCAGTATTTT. Encoded protein: CASSQSPGVTDTQYF.

This chain connects TRBV9 to TRBJ2-1, with 8 bases aligning to TRBD2. Losses at the gene ends were 0 bases for V and 12 bases for J; bases not matched to a gene: 23. Germline loops: CDR1 SGDLS, CDR2 YYNGEE. This CDR3 is built from 19 residues. CDR3 amino acids: CASSVGPIPAGGPNYGQFF. The CDR3 DNA follows: TGTGCCAGCAGCGTAGGACCCATCCCCGCGGGGGGACCAAACTATGGGCAGTTCTTC.

The V and J genes are TRBV6-1 and TRBJ1-4; the D is unclear. The V end lost 2 bases, the J end lost 0 bases, and 10 bases lay between the germline ends. Germline lookup yields CDR1 MNHNS and CDR2 SASEGT. The length of the CDR3 is 16 residues. The CDR3 protein is CASSEMRQTTNEKLFF. The CDR3 DNA sequence: TGTGCCAGCAGTGAAATGAGGCAGACAACTAATGAAAAACTGTTTTTT.

The V gene is TRBV4-2, the J gene TRBJ2-7; the match to TRBD1 covers 10 bases. CDR1 LGHNA and CDR2 YNFKEQ come from the germline V gene. Trimming removed 5 bases from V and 2 bases from J; junction bases left unmatched: 6. CDR3 length: 15 residues. CDR3 protein: CASSLTGTGAYEQYF. The DNA for the CDR3 is TGTGCCAGCAGCTTGACAGGGACAGGGGCCTACGAGCAGTACTTC.

This chain connects TRBV6-5 to TRBJ2-2; a possible D gene is TRBD2 (6 bases). Germline V gene sequence: CDR1 MNHEY, CDR2 SVGAGI. Trimming removed 3 bases from V and 7 bases from J, with 9 bases in between. The CDR3 spans 13 residues. The CDR3 loop is CASSYGGIGELFF. In DNA form, the CDR3 reads TGTGCCAGCAGTTATGGGGGGATCGGGGAGCTGTTTTTT.

The chain's CDR3 is CARKDRGPDTEAFF. The CDR3 DNA reads TGTGCCAGAAAGGACAGGGGGCCGGACACTGAAGCTTTCTTT. This chain uses TRBV7-5 with TRBJ1-1; the D call of TRBD1 is as the table states it, not checked on the DNA. TRBV7-5 is a pseudogene segment. The CDR3 totals 14 residues.

The gene calls are TRBV29-1 and TRBJ2-3; D gene uncertain. The CDR3 is 13 amino acids. Deletions cut 3 bases from V and 4 bases from J, with 11 bases between. Per germline, CDR1 SQVTM and CDR2 ANQGSEA. The CDR3 DNA sequence: TGCAGCGTTGATAGTTGGAGCCCAGATACGCAGTATTTT. Its translation is CSVDSWSPDTQYF.

This chain joins TRBV29-1 and TRBJ1-1, with 9 bases aligning to TRBD1. This CDR3 region has 12 residues. J lost 4 bases, V lost 3 bases, and 0 bases had no gene match. Per the germline V gene, CDR1 is SQVTM and CDR2 is ANQGSEA. Written as DNA, the CDR3 is TGCAGCGTTGAGACAGGGGGCACTGAAGCTTTCTTT. Protein product: CSVETGGTEAFF.

The chain links TRBV29-1 to TRBJ2-7, with D perhaps matching TRBD1 or TRBD2 (5 bases each). The CDR3 is 12 amino acids. In germline, CDR1 is SQVTM, CDR2 ANQGSEA. Trimming cost V 4 bases and J 0 bases, with 7 bases left between them. The CDR3 sequence is CSVGGTSYEQYF. In DNA, the CDR3 is TGCAGCGTTGGGGGGACCTCCTACGAGCAGTACTTC.

V is TRBV20-1 and J is TRBJ2-5; D is unresolved. Germline assignment: CDR1 DFQATT and CDR2 SNEGSKA (reference sequence). CDR3 length: 10 residues. V was cut by 5 bases and J by 4 bases, with 5 bases left in between. The chain's CDR3 is CSAGRETQYF. The CDR3 nucleotides are TGCAGTGCTGGCAGAGAGACCCAGTACTTC.

The chain links TRBV9 to TRBJ1-3; TRBD1 is a possible D gene (5 bases). CDR1 and CDR2 (germline): SGDLS, YYNGEE. This CDR3 contains 16 residues. The germline V and J ends were trimmed by 0 bases and 0 bases, with 10 bases remaining between them. The CDR3 DNA reads as TGTGCCAGCAGCGTAGGATGGGGCCTCTCTGGAAACACCATATATTTT. Translated: CASSVGWGLSGNTIYF. Full variable domain (remainder filled in from reference TRBV9 and TRBJ1-3): DSGVTQTPKHLITATGQRVTLRCSPRSGDLSVYWYQQSLDQGLQFLIQYYNGEERAKGNILERFSAQQFPDLHSELNLSSLELGDSALYFCASSVGWGLSGNTIYFGEGSWLTVV.

The chain combines TRBV27 with TRBJ2-2; TRBD2 matches at 11 bases. The CDR3 covers 16 residues. V shed 6 bases and J 7 bases; nucleotides not matched to a gene: 10. The germline CDR1 and CDR2 sequences are MNHEY and SMNVEV (reference sequence). The CDR3 DNA is TGTGCCAGCAGCCAAACTAGCGGGGGCCTGTACGGGGAGCTGTTTTTT. It codes for CASSQTSGGLYGELFF.

V gene TRBV5-6 combines with J gene TRBJ1-4, with 7 bases matching TRBD1. Germline trimming cut 0 bases from V and 1 base from J; bases unmatched to any gene: 3. Germline V CDR1 and CDR2: SGHDT, YYEEEE. There are 16 residues in the CDR3. The CDR3 protein is CASSLGQGGTNEKLFF. Written as DNA, the CDR3 is TGTGCCAGCAGCTTGGGACAGGGTGGAACTAATGAAAAACTGTTTTTT.

The gene calls are TRBV19 and TRBJ2-4, with 9 bases aligning to TRBD1. The CDR3 length is 15 residues. Germline V lookup: CDR1 LNHDA, CDR2 SQIVND (reference sequence). The ends lost 5 bases at V and 2 bases at J; junction bases unmatched: 4. The CDR3 region has the DNA TGTGCCAGTAGTCCCGACAGGGGGACCAAAAACATTCAGTACTTC. Translated, it gives CASSPDRGTKNIQYF.

The chain links TRBV7-2 to TRBJ2-7; TRBD2 matches at 15 bases. The CDR3 totals 19 residues. The germline V gene encodes CDR1 SGHTA and CDR2 FQGNSA. J was trimmed by 0 bases and V by 3 bases; bases with no gene match: 9. The chain's CDR3 is CASSFAGLAGGGSSYEQYF. The CDR3 nucleotides read TGTGCCAGCAGCTTCGCCGGACTAGCGGGGGGGGGAAGCTCCTACGAGCAGTACTTC.

This chain uses TRBV15 with TRBJ2-1; tentative D call: TRBD1 (6 bases). CDR1 is LNHNV and CDR2 is YYDKDF in the germline V gene (reference sequence). The CDR3 consists of 14 residues. V was shortened by 5 bases and J by 5 bases, with 13 bases between the two germline ends. The CDR3 here is CATSDMDSNNEQFF. CDR3 bases: TGTGCCACCAGCGACATGGACAGCAACAATGAGCAGTTCTTC. Filled out from reference TRBV15 and TRBJ2-1, the complete variable domain reads DAMVIQNPRYQVTQFGKPVTLSCSQTLNHNVMYWYQQKSSQAPKLLFHYYDKDFNNEADTPDNFQSRRPNTSFCFLDIRSPGLGDTAMYLCATSDMDSNNEQFFGPGTRLTVL.

CDR3 sequence: CASSVTSGRGNEQFF. The CDR3 DNA follows: TGTGCCAGCAGCGTAACTAGCGGGAGGGGGAATGAGCAGTTCTTC. The chain joins TRBV7-2 to TRBJ2-1; 13 nucleotides match TRBD2. Trimming removed 5 bases from V and 7 bases from J; junction bases left unmatched: 5. Per the germline V gene, CDR1 is SGHTA and CDR2 is FQGNSA. The CDR3 spans 15 residues.

The chain links TRBV7-6 to TRBJ2-7, with a possible D match to TRBD1 (6 bases). The V end was cut by 5 bases, the J end by 7 bases, with 12 bases between. The CDR3 is made up of 12 amino acids. Germline loops: CDR1 SGHVS, CDR2 FNYEAQ. The chain's CDR3 is CASSPGHPEQYF. CDR3 coding DNA: TGTGCCAGCAGCCCGGGACACCCAGAGCAGTACTTC.

CDR3 in DNA: TGTGCCAGCAGCTTAGCTGGCAGAACCTACGAGCAGTACTTC. Encoded protein: CASSLAGRTYEQYF. V gene TRBV11-2 combines with J gene TRBJ2-7; D remains unclear. This CDR3 is built from 14 residues. Germline CDR1 reads SGHAT; CDR2 reads FQNNGV. V lost 1 base, J lost 2 bases, and 9 bases lay in between.

This rearrangement joins TRBV4-1 to TRBJ2-1; D is ambiguous. The CDR3 is made up of 16 amino acids. Trimming shortened V by 0 bases and J by 2 bases, and 11 bases separated the two germline ends. Germline V lookup: CDR1 MGHRA, CDR2 YSYEKL. Written as DNA, the CDR3 is TGCGCCAGCAGCCAAGAGTCGAGTTCCCCCTACAATGAGCAGTTCTTC. This codes for CASSQESSSPYNEQFF.

This chain links TRBV30 with TRBJ2-7; 9 bases map to TRBD1. Germline loops: CDR1 GTSNPN, CDR2 SVGIG (reference sequence). After removal of 8 bases from V and 3 bases from J, the junction contained 2 bases not matched to a gene. This CDR3 has 11 residues. In nucleotides, the CDR3 is TGTGCCGGGGACAGGGACTACGAGCAGTACTTC. Its translation is CAGDRDYEQYF.

This chain joins TRBV5-1 and TRBJ2-1, with D unresolved. The CDR3 consists of 14 residues. Trimming stripped 2 bases from V and 7 bases from J, with 13 bases between. The germline V gene has CDR1 SGHRS and CDR2 YFSETQ. The CDR3 region has the DNA TGCGCCAGCAGCTTTAGCCTATACCGAAATGAGCAGTTCTTC. It translates to CASSFSLYRNEQFF.

The V and J genes are TRBV7-9 and TRBJ1-2; no definite D call. This CDR3 is 19 amino acids long. The germline gives CDR1 SEHNR, CDR2 FQNEAQ (reference sequence). V lost 3 bases and J lost 2, with 25 bases in between. DNA for the CDR3: TGTGCCAGCAGCTTCCTGTCACATCTTTCCGTCCAGCTCAACTATGGCTACACCTTC. As protein: CASSFLSHLSVQLNYGYTF.

The V gene is TRBV18, the J gene TRBJ2-5, with D hard to call. The CDR3 covers 11 residues. Germline loops: CDR1 KGHSH, CDR2 LQKENI. The V end lost 5 bases, the J end lost 5 bases, and 6 bases lay between the germline ends. CDR3 protein: CASSTRETQYF. DNA of the CDR3: TGTGCCAGCTCAACAAGGGAGACCCAGTACTTC.

The CDR3: CASSLKGATGELFF. The CDR3 DNA reads as TGTGCCAGCAGCCTTAAGGGGGCTACCGGGGAGCTGTTTTTT. The chain joins TRBV7-9 to TRBJ2-2; 7 bases map to TRBD1. Per the germline V gene, CDR1 is SEHNR and CDR2 is FQNEAQ (reference sequence). V dropped 5 bases and J dropped 5; count of bases not matched to a gene: 5. The CDR3 is 14 amino acids.

The J gene is TRBJ2-5, the V gene TRBV6-1, with a tentative D call TRBD2 (6 bases). The CDR3 sequence is 15 residues long. CDR1 MNHNS and CDR2 SASEGT come from the germline V gene. Trimming took off 4 bases at V and 3 bases at J, with 15 bases between the two ends. CDR3 sequence reads: CASSAVGTGEETQYF. As DNA, the CDR3 is TGTGCCAGCAGTGCGGTCGGGACGGGGGAAGAGACCCAGTACTTC.

In its sample, this clone was seen a few times. The chain carries TRBV6-5 and TRBJ1-5; 7 positions agree with TRBD1. Germline lookup yields CDR1 MNHEY and CDR2 SVGAGI. The CDR3 has 13 residues. Trimming at V came to 8 bases and at J to 7 bases, leaving 8 bases not matched to a gene. This chain's CDR3 is CASGSGGRQPQHF. CDR3 nucleotide sequence: TGTGCCAGCGGTTCAGGGGGGAGACAGCCCCAGCATTTT.